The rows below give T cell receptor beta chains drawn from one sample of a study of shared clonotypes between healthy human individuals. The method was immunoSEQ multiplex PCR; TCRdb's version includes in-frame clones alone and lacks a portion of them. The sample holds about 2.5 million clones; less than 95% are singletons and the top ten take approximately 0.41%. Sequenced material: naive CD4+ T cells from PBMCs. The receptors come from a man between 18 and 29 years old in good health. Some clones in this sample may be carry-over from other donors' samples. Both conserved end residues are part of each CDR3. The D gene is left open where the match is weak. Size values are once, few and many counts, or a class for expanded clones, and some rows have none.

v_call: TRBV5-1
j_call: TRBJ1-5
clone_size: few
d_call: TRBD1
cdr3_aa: CASSLDGRGDQPQHF
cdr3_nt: TGCGCCAGCAGCTTGGATGGCAGGGGGGATCAGCCCCAGCATTTT

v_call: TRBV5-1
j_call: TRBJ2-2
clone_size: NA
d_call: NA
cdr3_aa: CASSLSAANTGELFF
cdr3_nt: TGCGCCAGCAGCTTGTCGGCCGCCAACACCGGGGAGCTGTTTTTT

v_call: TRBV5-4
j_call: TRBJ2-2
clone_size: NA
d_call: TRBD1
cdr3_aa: CASSSVGQGFSGELFF
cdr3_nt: TGTGCCAGCAGCTCGGTGGGACAGGGATTTTCCGGGGAGCTGTTTTTT

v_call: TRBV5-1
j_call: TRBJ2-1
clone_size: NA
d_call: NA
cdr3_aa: CASSLITGTSNEQFF
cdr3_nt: TGCGCCAGCAGCCTCATTACCGGGACTTCCAATGAGCAGTTCTTC

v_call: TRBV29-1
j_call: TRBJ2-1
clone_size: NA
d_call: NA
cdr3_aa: CSVARGRRYNEQFF
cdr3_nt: TGCAGCGTCGCACGGGGGCGACGTTACAATGAGCAGTTCTTC

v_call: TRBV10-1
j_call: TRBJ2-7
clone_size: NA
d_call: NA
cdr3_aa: CASSEFPGQTYEQYF
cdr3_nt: TGCGCCAGCAGTGAATTCCCTGGACAGACCTACGAGCAGTACTTC

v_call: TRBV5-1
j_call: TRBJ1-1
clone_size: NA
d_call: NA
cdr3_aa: CASSLLGQKNTEAFF
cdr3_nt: TGCGCCAGCAGCTTGCTCGGACAGAAGAACACTGAAGCTTTCTTT

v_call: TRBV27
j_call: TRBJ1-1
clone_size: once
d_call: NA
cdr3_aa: CASSLRAAGGTEAFF
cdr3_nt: TGTGCCAGCAGTTTGAGGGCAGCGGGCGGCACTGAAGCTTTCTTT

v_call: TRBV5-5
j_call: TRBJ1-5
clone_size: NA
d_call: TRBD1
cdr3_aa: CASSLGGGASNQPQHF
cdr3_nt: TGTGCCAGCAGCTTGGGAGGGGGCGCGAGCAATCAGCCCCAGCATTTT

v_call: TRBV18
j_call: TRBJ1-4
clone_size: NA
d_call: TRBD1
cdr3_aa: CASSPGDRGTYEKLFF
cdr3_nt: TGTGCCAGCTCACCCGGGGACAGGGGGACTTACGAAAAACTGTTTTTT

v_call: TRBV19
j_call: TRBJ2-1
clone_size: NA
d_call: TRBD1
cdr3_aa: CATEEDRGSHLGNEQFF
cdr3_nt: TGTGCCACCGAAGAAGACAGGGGATCCCATCTGGGAAATGAGCAGTTCTTC

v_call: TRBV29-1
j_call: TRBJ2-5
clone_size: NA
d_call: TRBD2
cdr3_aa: CSVASGVETQYF
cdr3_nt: TGCAGCGTTGCGAGCGGGGTGGAGACCCAGTACTTC

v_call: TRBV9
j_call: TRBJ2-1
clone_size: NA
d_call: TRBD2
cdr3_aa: CASSVVGAGDEQFF
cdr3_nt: TGTGCCAGCAGCGTAGTGGGAGCGGGAGATGAGCAGTTCTTC

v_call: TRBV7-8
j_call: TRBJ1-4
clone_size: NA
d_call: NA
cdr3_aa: CASSLVDADPLF
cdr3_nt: TGTGCCAGCAGCTTAGTGGATGCAGATCCCCTCTTT

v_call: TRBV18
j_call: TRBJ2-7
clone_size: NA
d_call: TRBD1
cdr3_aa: CASSPRGQNYEQYF
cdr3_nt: TGTGCCAGCTCACCACGGGGACAGAACTACGAGCAGTACTTC

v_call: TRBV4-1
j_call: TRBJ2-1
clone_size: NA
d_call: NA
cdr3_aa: CASSSFIEQFF
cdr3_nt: TGCGCCAGCAGCTCCTTTATCGAGCAGTTCTTC

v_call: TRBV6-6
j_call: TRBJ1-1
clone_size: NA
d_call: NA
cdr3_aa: CASSTTPNQEAFF
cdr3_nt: TGTGCCAGCAGTACGACCCCCAACCAAGAAGCTTTCTTT

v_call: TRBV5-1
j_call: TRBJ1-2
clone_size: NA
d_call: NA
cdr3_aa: CASSLRGRGANYGYTF
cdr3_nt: TGCGCCAGCAGCTTGAGGGGCAGGGGCGCCAACTATGGCTACACCTTC

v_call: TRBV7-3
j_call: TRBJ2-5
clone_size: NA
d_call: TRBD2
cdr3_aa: CASSRTPGLARETQYF
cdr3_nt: TGTGCCAGCAGCCGGACCCCGGGACTAGCTCGGGAGACCCAGTACTTC

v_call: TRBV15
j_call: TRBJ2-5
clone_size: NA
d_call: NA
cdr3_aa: CATSSGGTLAGTQYF
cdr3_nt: TGTGCCACCAGCAGCGGCGGGACCCTGGCGGGGACCCAGTACTTC

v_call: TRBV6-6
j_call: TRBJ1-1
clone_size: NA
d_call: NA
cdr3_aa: CASRTGRTEAFF
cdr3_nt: TGTGCCAGCAGAACAGGGAGGACTGAAGCTTTCTTT

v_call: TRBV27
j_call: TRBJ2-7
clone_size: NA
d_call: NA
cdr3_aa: CASSSLGGLASYEQYF
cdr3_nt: TGTGCCAGCAGTTCCCTTGGGGGGTTAGCTTCCTACGAGCAGTACTTC

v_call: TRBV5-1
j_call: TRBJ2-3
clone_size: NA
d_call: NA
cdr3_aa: CASSTLDTNTDTQYF
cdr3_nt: TGCGCCAGCTCGACCCTGGACACAAACACAGATACGCAGTATTTT

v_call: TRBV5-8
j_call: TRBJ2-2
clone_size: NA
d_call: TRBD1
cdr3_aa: CASSPGQITGELFF
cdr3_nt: TGTGCCAGCAGCCCGGGACAGATCACCGGGGAGCTGTTTTTT

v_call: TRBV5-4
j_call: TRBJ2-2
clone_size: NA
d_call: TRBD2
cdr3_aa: CASSTGTSRYTGELFF
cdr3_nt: TGTGCCAGCAGCACTGGGACTAGTCGGTACACCGGGGAGCTGTTTTTT

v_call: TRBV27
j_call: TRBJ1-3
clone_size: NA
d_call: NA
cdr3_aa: CASSQTRIPSGNTIYF
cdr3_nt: TGTGCCAGCAGTCAAACCCGGATCCCCTCTGGAAACACCATATATTTT

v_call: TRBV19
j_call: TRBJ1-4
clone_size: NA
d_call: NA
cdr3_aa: CASSITRWNEKLFF
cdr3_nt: TGTGCCAGTAGTATAACTCGTTGGAATGAAAAACTGTTTTTT

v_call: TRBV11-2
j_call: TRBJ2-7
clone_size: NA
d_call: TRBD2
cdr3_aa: CASSLFSGRQWSSYEQYF
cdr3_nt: TGTGCCAGCAGCCTGTTTAGCGGGAGACAATGGAGCTCCTACGAGCAGTACTTC

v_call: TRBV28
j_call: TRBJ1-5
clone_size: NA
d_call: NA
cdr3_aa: CASSPGAGYQPQHF
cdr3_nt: TGTGCCAGCAGCCCGGGGGCGGGATACCAGCCCCAGCATTTT

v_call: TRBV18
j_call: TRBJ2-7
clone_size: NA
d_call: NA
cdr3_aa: CASSPFAGDWREQYF
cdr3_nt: TGTGCCAGCTCACCGTTTGCAGGGGACTGGCGCGAGCAGTACTTC

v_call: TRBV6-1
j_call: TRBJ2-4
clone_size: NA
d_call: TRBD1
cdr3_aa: CASRELTGGAGGIQYF
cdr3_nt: TGTGCCAGCAGGGAATTGACAGGGGGCGCGGGGGGCATTCAGTACTTC

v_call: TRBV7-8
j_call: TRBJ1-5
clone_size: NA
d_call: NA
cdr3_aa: CASSLGTQNQPQHF
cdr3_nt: TGTGCCAGCAGCTTAGGGACGCAGAATCAGCCCCAGCATTTT

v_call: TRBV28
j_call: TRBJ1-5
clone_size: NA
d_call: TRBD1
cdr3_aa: CASRGTDLLPQHF
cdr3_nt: TGTGCCAGCAGGGGGACAGACTTATTGCCCCAGCATTTT

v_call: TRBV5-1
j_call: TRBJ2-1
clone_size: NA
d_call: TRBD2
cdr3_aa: CASSPGLAGVYEQFF
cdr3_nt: TGCGCCAGCAGCCCCGGACTAGCGGGAGTCTATGAGCAGTTCTTC

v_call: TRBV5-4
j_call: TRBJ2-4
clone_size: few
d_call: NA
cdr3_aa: CASSLGPENIQYF
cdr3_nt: TGTGCCAGCAGCTTGGGCCCCGAAAACATTCAGTACTTC

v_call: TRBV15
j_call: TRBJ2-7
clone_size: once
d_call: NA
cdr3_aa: CATSRDLRTSYEQYF
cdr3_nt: TGTGCCACCAGCAGAGATTTGCGTACCTCCTACGAGCAGTACTTC

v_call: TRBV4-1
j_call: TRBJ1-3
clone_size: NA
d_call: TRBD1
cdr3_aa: CASSQQGAYGNTIYF
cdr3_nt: TGCGCCAGCAGCCAGCAGGGGGCTTATGGAAACACCATATATTTT

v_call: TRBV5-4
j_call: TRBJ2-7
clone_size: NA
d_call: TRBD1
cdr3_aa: CASSFRQGPLYEQYF
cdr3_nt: TGTGCCAGCAGCTTTCGACAGGGGCCCTTATACGAGCAGTACTTC

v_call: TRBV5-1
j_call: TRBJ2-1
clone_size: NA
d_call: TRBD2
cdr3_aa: CASSQREISYNEQFF
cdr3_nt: TGCGCCAGTTCCCAGCGGGAGATTAGCTACAATGAGCAGTTCTTC

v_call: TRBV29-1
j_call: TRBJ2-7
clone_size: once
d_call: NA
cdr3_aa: CSVEPLSRYEQYF
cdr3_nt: TGCAGCGTTGAACCCCTCAGCCGCTACGAGCAGTACTTC

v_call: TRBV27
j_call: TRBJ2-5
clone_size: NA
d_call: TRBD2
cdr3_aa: CASSNLAGGKGKETQYF
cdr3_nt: TGTGCCAGCAGCAACCTAGCGGGAGGCAAAGGAAAAGAGACCCAGTACTTC

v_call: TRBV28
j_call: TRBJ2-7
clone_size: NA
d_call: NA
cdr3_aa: CASRSLRVFDEQYF
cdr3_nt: TGTGCCAGCAGGTCTTTGCGGGTGTTTGACGAGCAGTACTTC

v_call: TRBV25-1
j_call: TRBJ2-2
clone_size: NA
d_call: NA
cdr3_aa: CASSDYAGELFF
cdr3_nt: TGTGCCAGCAGTGATTACGCCGGGGAGCTGTTTTTT

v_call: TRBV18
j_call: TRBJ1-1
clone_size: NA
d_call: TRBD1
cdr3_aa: CASSLSRQGNTEAFF
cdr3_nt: TGTGCCAGCTCACTATCCCGACAGGGGAACACTGAAGCTTTCTTT